This entry concerns a single TCR beta chain. Its matching antigen is unknown. Via MiXCR, TCRdb re-called the RT-PCR reads, giving one row per CDR3 protein. Here the sample spans just under 250,000 distinct CDR3 sequences, over 9% being singletons. The sample comes from a study of response to subunit inactivated influenza vaccine. Whole-study results and caveats: The authors offered the suggestion that each seasonal influenza vaccination recruits few new T cells.

The germline V gene has CDR1 MNHEY and CDR2 SVGEGT. With 7 bases clipped from V and 5 bases from J, the junction kept 4 bases outside the gene matches. This CDR3 has 12 amino acids. The chain employs TRBV6-2 or TRBV6-3 and TRBJ2-5; TRBD1 aligns across 7 bases. The sample here was non-naive T cells sorted from PBMCs, taken 14 days before vaccination. The TCR was taken from a man between 50 and 59 years old who received an inactivated influenza vaccine. DNA of the CDR3: TGTGCCAGCACGGACAGGCCGGAGACCCAGTACTTC. Its protein product is CASTDRPETQYF.